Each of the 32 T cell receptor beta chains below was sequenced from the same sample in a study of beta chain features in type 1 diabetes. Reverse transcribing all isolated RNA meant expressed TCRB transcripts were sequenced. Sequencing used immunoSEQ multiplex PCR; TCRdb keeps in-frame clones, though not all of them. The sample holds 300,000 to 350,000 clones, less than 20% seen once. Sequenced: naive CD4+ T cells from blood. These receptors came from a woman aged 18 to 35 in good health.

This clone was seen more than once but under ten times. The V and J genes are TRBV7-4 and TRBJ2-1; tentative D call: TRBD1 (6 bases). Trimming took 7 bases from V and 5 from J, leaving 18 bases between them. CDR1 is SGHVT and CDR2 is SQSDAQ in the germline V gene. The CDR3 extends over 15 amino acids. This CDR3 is CASNNRVRNDNEQFF. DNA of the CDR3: TGTGCCAGCAACAACAGGGTACGAAACGACAATGAGCAGTTCTTC.

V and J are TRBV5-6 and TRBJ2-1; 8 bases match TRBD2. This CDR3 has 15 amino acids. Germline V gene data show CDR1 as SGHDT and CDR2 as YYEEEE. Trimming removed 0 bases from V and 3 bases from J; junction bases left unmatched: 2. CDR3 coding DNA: TGTGCCAGCAGCTTGGTTAGCGGGAACTACAATGAGCAGTTCTTC. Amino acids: CASSLVSGNYNEQFF. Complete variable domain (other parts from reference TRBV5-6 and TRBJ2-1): DAGVTQSPTHLIKTRGQQVTLRCSPKSGHDTVSWYQQALGQGPQFIFQYYEEEERQRGNFPDRFSGHQFPNYSSELNVNALLLGDSALYLCASSLVSGNYNEQFFGPGTRLTVL.

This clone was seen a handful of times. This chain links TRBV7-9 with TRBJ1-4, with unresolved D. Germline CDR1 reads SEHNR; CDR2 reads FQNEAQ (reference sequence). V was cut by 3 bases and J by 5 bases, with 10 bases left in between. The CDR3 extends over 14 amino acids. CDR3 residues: CASSLVPQNEKLFF. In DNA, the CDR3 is TGTGCCAGCAGCTTGGTCCCACAGAATGAAAAACTGTTTTTT.

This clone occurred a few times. The CDR3 DNA reads TGTGCCAGCAGCCTTCAATCGGTTAACGGGCAGTTCTTC. Translation gives CASSLQSVNGQFF. This chain uses TRBV5-6 with TRBJ2-1; D is ambiguous. V was shortened by 4 bases and J by 12 bases, with 17 bases between the two germline ends. The germline CDR1 and CDR2 sequences are SGHDT and YYEEEE. This CDR3 spans 13 amino acids.

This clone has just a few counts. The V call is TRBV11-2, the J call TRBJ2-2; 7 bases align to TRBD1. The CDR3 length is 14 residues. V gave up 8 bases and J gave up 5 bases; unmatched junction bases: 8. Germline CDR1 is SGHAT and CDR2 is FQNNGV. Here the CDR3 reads CASRTRGQTGELFF. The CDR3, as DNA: TGTGCCAGCCGCACTAGGGGGCAGACCGGGGAGCTGTTTTTT.

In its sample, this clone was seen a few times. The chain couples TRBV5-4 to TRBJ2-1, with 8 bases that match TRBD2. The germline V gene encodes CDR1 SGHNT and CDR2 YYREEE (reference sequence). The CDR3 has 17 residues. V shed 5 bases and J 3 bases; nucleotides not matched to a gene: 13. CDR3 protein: CASSQGRGVLIYNEQFF. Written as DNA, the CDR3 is TGTGCCAGCAGTCAGGGGCGGGGGGTGTTAATCTACAATGAGCAGTTCTTC.

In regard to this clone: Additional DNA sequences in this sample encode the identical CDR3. The DNA of the CDR3 is TGTGCCAGCAGCTTCAGGGGAGGGGAGACCCAGTACTTC. Protein: CASSFRGGETQYF. The V and J genes are TRBV5-6 and TRBJ2-5, with D perhaps matching TRBD2 (7 bases). The CDR3 consists of 13 residues. Germline CDR1 reads SGHDT; CDR2 reads YYEEEE. Trimming took off 2 bases at V and 5 bases at J, with 10 bases between the two ends.

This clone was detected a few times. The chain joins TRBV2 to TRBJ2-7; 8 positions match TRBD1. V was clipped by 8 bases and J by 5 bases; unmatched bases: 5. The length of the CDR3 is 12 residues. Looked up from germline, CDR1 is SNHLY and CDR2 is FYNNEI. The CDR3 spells CASSGQGDEQYF. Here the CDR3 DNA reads TGTGCCAGCTCCGGACAGGGCGACGAGCAGTACTTC. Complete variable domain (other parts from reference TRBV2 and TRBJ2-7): EPEVTQTPSHQVTQMGQEVILRCVPISNHLYFYWYRQILGQKVEFLVSFYNNEISEKSEIFDDQFSVERPDGSNFTLKIRSTKLEDSAMYFCASSGQGDEQYFGPGTRLTVT.

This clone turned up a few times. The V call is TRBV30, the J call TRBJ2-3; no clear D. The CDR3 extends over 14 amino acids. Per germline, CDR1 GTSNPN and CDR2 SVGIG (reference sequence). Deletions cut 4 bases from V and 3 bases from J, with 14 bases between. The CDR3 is CAWTRSHGTDTQYF. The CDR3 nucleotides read TGTGCCTGGACTAGAAGTCACGGTACAGATACGCAGTATTTT.

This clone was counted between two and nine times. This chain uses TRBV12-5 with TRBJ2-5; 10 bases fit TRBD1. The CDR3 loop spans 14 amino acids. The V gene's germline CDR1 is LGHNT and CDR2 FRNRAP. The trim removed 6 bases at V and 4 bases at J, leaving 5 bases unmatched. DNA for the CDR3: TGTGCTAGTGGGCTGGGACAGGGGCCAGAGACCCAGTACTTC. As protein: CASGLGQGPETQYF.

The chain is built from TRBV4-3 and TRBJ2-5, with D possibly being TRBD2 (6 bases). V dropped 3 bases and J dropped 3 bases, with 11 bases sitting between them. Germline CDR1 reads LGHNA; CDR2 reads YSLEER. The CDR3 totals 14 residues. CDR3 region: CASSQTGVEETQYF. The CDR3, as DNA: TGCGCCAGCAGCCAGACGGGGGTGGAAGAGACCCAGTACTTC.

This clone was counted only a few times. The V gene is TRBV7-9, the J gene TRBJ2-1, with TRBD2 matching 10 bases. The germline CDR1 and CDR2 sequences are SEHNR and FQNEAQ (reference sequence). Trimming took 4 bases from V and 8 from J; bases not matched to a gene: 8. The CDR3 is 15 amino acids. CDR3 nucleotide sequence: TGTGCCAGCAGCTCCAGGCTAGCGGGAGTAGATGAGCAGTTCTTC. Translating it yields CASSSRLAGVDEQFF. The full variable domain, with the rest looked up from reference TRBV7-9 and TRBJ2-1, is DTGVSQNPRHKITKRGQNVTFRCDPISEHNRLYWYRQTLGQGPEFLTYFQNEAQLEKSRLLSDRFSAERPKGSFSTLEIQRTEQGDSAMYLCASSSRLAGVDEQFFGPGTRLTVL.

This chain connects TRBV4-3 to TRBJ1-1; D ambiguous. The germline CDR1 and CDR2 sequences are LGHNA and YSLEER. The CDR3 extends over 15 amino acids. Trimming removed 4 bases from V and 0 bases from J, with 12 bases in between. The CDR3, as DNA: TGCGCCAGCAGCCTGTCAGCGTCGGTGAACACTGAAGCTTTCTTT. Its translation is CASSLSASVNTEAFF.

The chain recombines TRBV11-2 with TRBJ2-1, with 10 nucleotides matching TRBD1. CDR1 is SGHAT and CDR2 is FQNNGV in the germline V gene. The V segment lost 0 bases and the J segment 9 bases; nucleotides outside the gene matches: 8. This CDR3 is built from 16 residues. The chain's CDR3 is CASSLDRRDRGIEQFF. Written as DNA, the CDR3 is TGTGCCAGCAGCTTAGATCGGAGGGACAGGGGAATTGAGCAGTTCTTC.

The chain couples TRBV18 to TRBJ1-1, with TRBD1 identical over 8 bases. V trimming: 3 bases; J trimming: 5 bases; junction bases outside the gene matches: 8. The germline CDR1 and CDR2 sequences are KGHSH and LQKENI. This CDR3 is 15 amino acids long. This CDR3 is CASSPMDRVGTEAFF. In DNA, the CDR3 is TGTGCCAGCTCACCGATGGACAGGGTAGGGACTGAAGCTTTCTTT.

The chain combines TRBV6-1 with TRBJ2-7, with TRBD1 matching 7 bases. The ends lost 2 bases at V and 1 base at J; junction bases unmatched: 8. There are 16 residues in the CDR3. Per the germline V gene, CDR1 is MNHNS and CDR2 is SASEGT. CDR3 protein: CASSETGQPLSYEQYF. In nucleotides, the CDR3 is TGTGCCAGCAGTGAAACGGGACAGCCTTTATCCTACGAGCAGTACTTC.

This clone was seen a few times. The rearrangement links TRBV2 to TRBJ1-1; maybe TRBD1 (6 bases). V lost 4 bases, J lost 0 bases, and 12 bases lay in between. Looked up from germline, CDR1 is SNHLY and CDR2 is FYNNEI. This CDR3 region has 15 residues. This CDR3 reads CASSGPGAMNTEAFF. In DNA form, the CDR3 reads TGTGCCAGCAGTGGCCCAGGGGCAATGAACACTGAAGCTTTCTTT.

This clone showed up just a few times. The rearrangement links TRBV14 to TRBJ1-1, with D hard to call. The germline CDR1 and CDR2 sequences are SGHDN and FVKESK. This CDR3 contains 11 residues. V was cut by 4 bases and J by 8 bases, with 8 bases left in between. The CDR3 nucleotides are TGTGCCAGCAGCCCTTATATGGAAGCTTTCTTT. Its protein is CASSPYMEAFF.

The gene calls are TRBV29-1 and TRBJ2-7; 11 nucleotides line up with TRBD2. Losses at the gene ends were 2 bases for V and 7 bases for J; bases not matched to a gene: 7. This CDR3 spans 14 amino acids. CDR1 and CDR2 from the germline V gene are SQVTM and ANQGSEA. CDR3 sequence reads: CSVERASGGTEQYF. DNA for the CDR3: TGCAGCGTTGAACGTGCTAGCGGGGGGACGGAGCAGTACTTC.

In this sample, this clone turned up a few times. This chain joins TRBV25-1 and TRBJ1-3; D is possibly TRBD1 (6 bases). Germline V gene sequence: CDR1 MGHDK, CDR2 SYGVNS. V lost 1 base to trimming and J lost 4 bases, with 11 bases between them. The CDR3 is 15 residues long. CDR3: CASSEFVQGGNTIYF. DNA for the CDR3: TGTGCCAGCAGTGAATTCGTGCAGGGGGGAAACACCATATATTTT. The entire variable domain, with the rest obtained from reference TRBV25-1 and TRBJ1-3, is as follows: EADIYQTPRYLVIGTGKKITLECSQTMGHDKMYWYQQDPGMELHLIHYSYGVNSTEKGDLSSESTVSRIRTEHFPLTLESARPSHTSQYLCASSEFVQGGNTIYFGEGSWLTVV.

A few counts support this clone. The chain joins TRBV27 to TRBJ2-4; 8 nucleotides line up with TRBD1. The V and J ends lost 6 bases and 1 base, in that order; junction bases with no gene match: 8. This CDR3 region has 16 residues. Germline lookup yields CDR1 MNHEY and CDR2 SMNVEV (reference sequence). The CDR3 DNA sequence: TGTGCCAGCAGATCCTTGGACAGGGTGGCCAAAAACATTCAGTACTTC. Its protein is CASRSLDRVAKNIQYF.

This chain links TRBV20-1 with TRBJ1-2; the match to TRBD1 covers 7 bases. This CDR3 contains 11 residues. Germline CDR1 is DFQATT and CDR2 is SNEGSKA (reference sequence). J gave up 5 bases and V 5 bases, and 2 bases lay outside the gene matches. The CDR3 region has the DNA TGCAGTGCTCTGGGACAGTATGGCTACACCTTC. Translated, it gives CSALGQYGYTF.

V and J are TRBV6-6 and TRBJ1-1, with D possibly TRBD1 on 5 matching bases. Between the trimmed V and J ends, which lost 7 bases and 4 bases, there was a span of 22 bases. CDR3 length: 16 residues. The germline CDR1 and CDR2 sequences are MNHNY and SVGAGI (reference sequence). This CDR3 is CASTTSLVGGGTEAFF. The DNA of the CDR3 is TGTGCCAGCACCACTTCCCTGGTTGGCGGGGGCACTGAAGCTTTCTTT.

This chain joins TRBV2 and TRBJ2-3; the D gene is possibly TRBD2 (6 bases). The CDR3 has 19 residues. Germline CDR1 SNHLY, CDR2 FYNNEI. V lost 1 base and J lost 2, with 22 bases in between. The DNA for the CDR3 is TGTGCCAGCAGTGAAGGAGGGGCCAGGACTATAAGGGCCACAGATACGCAGTATTTT. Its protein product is CASSEGGARTIRATDTQYF.

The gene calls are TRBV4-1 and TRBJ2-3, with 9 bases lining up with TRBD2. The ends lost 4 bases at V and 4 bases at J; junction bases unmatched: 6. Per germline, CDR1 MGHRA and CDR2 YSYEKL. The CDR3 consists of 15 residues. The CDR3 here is CASSPTSGSSDTQYF. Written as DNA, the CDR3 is TGCGCCAGCAGCCCTACTAGCGGGTCGTCAGATACGCAGTATTTT.

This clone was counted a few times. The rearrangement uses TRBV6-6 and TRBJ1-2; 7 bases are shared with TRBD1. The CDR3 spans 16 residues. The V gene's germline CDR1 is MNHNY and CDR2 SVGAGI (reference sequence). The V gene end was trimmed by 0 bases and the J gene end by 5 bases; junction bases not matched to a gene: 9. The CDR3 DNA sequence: TGTGCCAGCAGTTACTCCCTAGGACAGGACCTGTATGGCTACACCTTC. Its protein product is CASSYSLGQDLYGYTF.

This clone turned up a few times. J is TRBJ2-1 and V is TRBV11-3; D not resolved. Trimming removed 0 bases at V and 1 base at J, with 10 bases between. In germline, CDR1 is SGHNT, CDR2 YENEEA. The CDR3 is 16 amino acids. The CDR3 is CASSLDGVASYNEQFF. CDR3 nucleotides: TGTGCCAGCAGCTTAGATGGAGTGGCGTCCTACAATGAGCAGTTCTTC.

CDR3 sequence (DNA): TGTGCCAGCAGCTTAGCGAAGATTTCCCGGGGGGAGACCCAGTACTTC. Its protein is CASSLAKISRGETQYF. V usage is TRBV7-2 and J usage is TRBJ2-5; D perhaps matches TRBD2 (6 bases). This CDR3 comprises 16 residues. Trimming stripped 0 bases from V and 5 bases from J, with 16 bases between. CDR1 SGHTA and CDR2 FQGNSA come from the germline V gene. The full variable domain, completed using reference TRBV7-2 and TRBJ2-5, is GAGVSQSPSNKVTEKGKDVELRCDPISGHTALYWYRQSLGQGLEFLIYFQGNSAPDKSGLPSDRFSAERTGGSVSTLTIQRTQQEDSAVYLCASSLAKISRGETQYFGPGTRLLVL.

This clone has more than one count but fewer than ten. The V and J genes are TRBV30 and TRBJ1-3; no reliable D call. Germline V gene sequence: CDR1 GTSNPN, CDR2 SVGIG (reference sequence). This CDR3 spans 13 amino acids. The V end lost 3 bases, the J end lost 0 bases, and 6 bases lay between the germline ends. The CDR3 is CAWRPSSGNTIYF. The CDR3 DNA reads TGTGCCTGGAGGCCGAGCTCTGGAAACACCATATATTTT.

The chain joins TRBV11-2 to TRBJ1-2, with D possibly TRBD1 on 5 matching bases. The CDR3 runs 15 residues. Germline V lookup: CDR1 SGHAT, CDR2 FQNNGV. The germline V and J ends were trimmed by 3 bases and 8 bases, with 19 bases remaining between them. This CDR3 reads CASSLIRTTKRGYTF. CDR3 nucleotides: TGTGCCAGCAGCTTGATCCGGACAACTAAGAGGGGCTACACCTTC.

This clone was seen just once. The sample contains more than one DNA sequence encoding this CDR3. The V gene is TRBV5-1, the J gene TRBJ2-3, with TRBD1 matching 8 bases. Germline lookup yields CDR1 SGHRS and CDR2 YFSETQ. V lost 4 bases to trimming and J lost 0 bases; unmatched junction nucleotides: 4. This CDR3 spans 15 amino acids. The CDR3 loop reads CASSPRTGSTDTQYF. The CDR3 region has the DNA TGCGCCAGCAGCCCCCGGACAGGGAGCACAGATACGCAGTATTTT.

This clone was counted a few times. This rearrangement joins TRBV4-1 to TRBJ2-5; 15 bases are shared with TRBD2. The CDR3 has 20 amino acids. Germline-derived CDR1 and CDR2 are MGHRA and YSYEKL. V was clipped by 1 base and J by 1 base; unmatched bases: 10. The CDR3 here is CASSQVPGLAGGTTQETQYF. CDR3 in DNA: TGCGCCAGCAGCCAAGTCCCGGGACTAGCGGGAGGAACTACCCAAGAGACCCAGTACTTC.